This T cell receptor (beta chain) was captured in a study of cytomegalovirus exposure and HLA in healthy donors. Each donor's status was that of a healthy bone marrow donor. On this clone: Its matching antigen is unknown.

Broader study findings: HLA alleles were associated with roughly 15,000 TCR beta sequences in a later analysis at 0.05 false discovery rate. Donor immune exposure was known only as CMV serostatus. Previous analysis showed most TCR beta V segments were productive about 90% or about 30% of the time.

In the PCR, 60 Vbeta and 13 Jbeta primers were used. Only in-frame clones appear in the TCRdb table, and some are missing; sequencing was by immunoSEQ multiplex PCR. The sample holds 120,000 to 150,000 clones; over 65% are singletons and the top ten take 10% to 15%. The length of the CDR3 is 18 residues. The germline CDR1 and CDR2 sequences are SGHTA and FQGTGA. After removal of 5 bases from V and 4 bases from J, the junction contained 12 bases not matched to a gene. This TCR was recovered from a man aged 35 to 55 in good health and CMV-seropositive. The gene calls are TRBV7-3 and TRBJ2-2; TRBD2 aligns across 11 bases. The sequenced material came from PBMCs. CDR3 region: CASSPDFTSGRITGELFF. DNA of the CDR3: TGTGCCAGCAGCCCAGATTTCACTAGCGGGAGAATCACCGGGGAGCTGTTTTTT.